The sequence of this T cell receptor (beta chain) was determined in a study of T-cell reconstitution after alpha-beta-depleted transplantation in children. A TCRbeta library incorporating unique molecular identifiers was prepared. TCRdb passed the PCR reads through MiXCR, listing each CDR3 protein once. The repertoire holds about 610,000 distinct CDR3 sequences, with about 10% as singletons. The CDR3 loop spans 15 amino acids. J was trimmed by 0 bases and V by 7 bases; bases with no gene match: 7. Material: PBMCs from the stem cell graft donor, obtained from the stem cell graft. This sequence joins TRBV12-3 or TRBV12-4 and TRBJ2-7; 9 bases fit TRBD1. The sequence was obtained from a human donor who donated a stem cell graft to a child with acute myeloid leukemia. For the CDR3, the DNA is TGTGCCAGCACTCTGGGGGGACAGGGCTCCTACGAGCAGTACTTC. Its protein is CASTLGGQGSYEQYF.